This T cell receptor (beta chain) is from a study of OX40 agonist ivuxolimab in advanced cancers. Looking at the study overall: Ivuxolimab was an agonistic, fully human IgG2 monoclonal antibody directed against OX40 (CD134), a costimulatory receptor. Intravenous ivuxolimab was administered to patients every 2 weeks at six dose levels: 0.01, 0.1, 0.3, 1.5, 3 and 10 mg/kg. Of the roughly 54 dose-escalation patients, hepatocellular carcinoma was present in roughly 19, melanoma in around 15, renal cell carcinoma in 9 and head and neck cancer in 9. In the dose-escalation cohort, approximately 82% of patients were male, and the mean age was around 60 years, with a range of roughly 20 to 80. Patients were allowed to have had prior anti-PD-1, anti-PD-L1 or anti-CTLA-4 therapy, and around 37% of the dose-escalation patients had previously received checkpoint inhibitors. Three dose-escalation patients achieved partial responses, one with hepatocellular carcinoma and two with cutaneous melanoma. The purpose of peripheral TCRbeta sequencing was to test whether ivuxolimab changed TCR sequence diversity and led to clonal T-cell expansion. The paper describes the monotherapy dose-escalation part (N ≈ 52 patients) of the phase I trial of ivuxolimab.

Looking up the germline V gene (reference sequence) yields CDR1 MNHNY and CDR2 SVGAGI. V is reduced by 4 bases and J by 1 base, leaving a spacing of 4 bases between them. The CDR3 covers 12 residues, taking in both the cysteine and the phenylalanine. The only DNA kept is the CDR3, 36 bases in frame from the first base. Patients with autoimmune disease history or receiving systemic immunosuppression were excluded from the trial. Peripheral blood for TCR sequencing was drawn from every dose cohort at baseline, at cycle 4 day 1 and at cycle 7 day 1. The samples were drawn from a first-in-human, open-label, multicenter phase I dose-escalation trial of ivuxolimab. Adults with locally advanced or metastatic melanoma, renal cell carcinoma, hepatocellular carcinoma or head and neck squamous cell carcinoma were enrolled in the trial. CD4+ and CD8+ T cells were sorted separately from peripheral blood before TCR sequencing.

Genomic DNA was extracted from sorted cells for sequencing of the TCRbeta CDR3 region. TCRbeta CDR3 regions were sequenced using the immunoSEQ Assay. TCRdb's version of the immuneACCESS table is confined to in-frame rearrangements and falls short of the full clone set. An unresolved V gene accounts for under half of the shortfall where checked; the remainder is of unknown origin. The sample table lists tens of thousands of clones, approximately 90% of them with a count of one. The ten largest clonotypes hold 0.44% of the sample. The investigation overall reported the following: At doses from 0.1 to 3.0 mg/kg, clonal expansion was seen in both CD4+ and CD8+ blood T cells between baseline and week 6. After ivuxolimab, more expanded clones were found on average in CD8+ T cells than in CD4+ T cells. Low levels of normalized T-cell clonal expansion were also seen in some patients who did not respond. Antigen specificity was not determined for the clonally expanded peripheral T cells. Partial responders in the 0.1-3.0 mg/kg groups had among the lowest normalized peripheral clonal expansion, especially among CD8+ T cells.

Worth noting for this clone: Its antigen remains unidentified. Base qualities are missing; no much larger clone stands one base away.

The receptor was isolated from an adult with an advanced solid tumor such as melanoma, head and neck, liver or kidney cancer. The sequences come from CD4+ or CD8+ T cells sorted from blood, collected in a trial of the OX40 agonist ivuxolimab. The rearrangement joined TRBV6-6 to TRBJ1-1; no D segment can be confidently identified. In nucleotides, the sequence is TGTGCCAGCAGTTTGTCGAACACTGAAGCTTTCTTT. This codes for CASSLSNTEAFF.